The 16 T cell receptor beta chains listed next were all sequenced from one sample in a study of OX40 agonist ivuxolimab in advanced cancers. Assay used: immunoSEQ multiplex PCR; TCRdb lists only in-frame clones, some missing. The data show fewer than 95,000 clones, under 90% seen once. Sequencing was performed on CD4+ or CD8+ T cells sorted from blood, taken in a trial of the OX40 agonist ivuxolimab. Receptor source: an adult with an advanced solid tumor such as melanoma, head and neck, liver or kidney cancer.

The chain is built from TRBV7-3 and TRBJ2-2; TRBD2 matches 11 bases. Germline loops: CDR1 SGHTA, CDR2 FQGTGA. J was trimmed by 0 bases and V by 0 bases; bases with no gene match: 0. This CDR3 is 17 amino acids long. The CDR3 region has the DNA TGTGCCAGCAGCTTAACTAGCGGGAGGGCGAACACCGGGGAGCTGTTTTTT. It yields the protein CASSLTSGRANTGELFF. Variable domain in full (rest from reference TRBV7-3 and TRBJ2-2): GAGVSQTPSNKVTEKGKYVELRCDPISGHTALYWYRQSLGQGPEFLIYFQGTGAADDSGLPNDRFFAVRPEGSVSTLKIQRTERGDSAVYLCASSLTSGRANTGELFFGEGSRLTVL.

The V call is TRBV6-5, the J call TRBJ2-5; TRBD1 matches 10 bases. CDR3 length: 16 amino acids. Trimming at V came to 0 bases and at J to 5 bases, leaving 6 bases not matched to a gene. Germline-derived CDR1 and CDR2 are MNHEY and SVGAGI. In DNA form, the CDR3 reads TGTGCCAGCAGTTACTCGACAGGGGGCATCTTCGAGACCCAGTACTTC. Translation gives CASSYSTGGIFETQYF.

The CDR3 spells CASSLFQGASSYEQYF. The CDR3 DNA follows: TGTGCCAGCAGCTTATTCCAGGGGGCCAGCTCCTACGAGCAGTACTTC. This chain links TRBV7-2 with TRBJ2-7, with TRBD1 matching 8 bases. This CDR3 spans 16 amino acids. Germline CDR1 reads SGHTA; CDR2 reads FQGNSA. V dropped 2 bases and J dropped 0; count of bases not matched to a gene: 6.

The chain joins TRBV30 to TRBJ2-1; 10 bases map to TRBD2. CDR1 and CDR2 (germline): GTSNPN, SVGIG (reference sequence). Trimming at V came to 3 bases and at J to 5 bases, leaving 13 bases not matched to a gene. This CDR3 contains 17 residues. The CDR3 bases are TGTGCCTGGAGAATCGACCCGGGACTAGCGTTTAACAATGAGCAGTTCTTC. Translation gives CAWRIDPGLAFNNEQFF.

The V gene is TRBV9, the J gene TRBJ2-1; a possible D gene is TRBD2 (5 bases). The CDR3 totals 13 residues. The V gene lost 4 bases and the J gene lost 9 bases, with 14 bases spanning the gap. Germline CDR1 and CDR2: SGDLS and YYNGEE. The DNA of the CDR3 is TGTGCCAGCAGCTTTCGGACTGTTGGTGAGCAGTTCTTC. Protein: CASSFRTVGEQFF.

The rearrangement uses TRBV28 and TRBJ1-2, with TRBD1 identical over 7 bases. V shed 8 bases and J 3 bases; nucleotides not matched to a gene: 15. This CDR3 comprises 16 residues. Germline CDR1 reads MDHEN; CDR2 reads SYDVKM. CDR3 sequence: CASGGTARSLDYGYTF. In nucleotides, the CDR3 is TGTGCCAGCGGGGGGACAGCGCGTTCTCTAGACTATGGCTACACCTTC.

The chain is built from TRBV28 and TRBJ1-1; perhaps TRBD1 as D (5 bases). The CDR3 length is 13 residues. The germline CDR1 and CDR2 sequences are MDHEN and SYDVKM. V shed 7 bases and J shed 10 bases, with 19 bases lying between them. The CDR3 region is CASTYDSLRVAFF. The CDR3 DNA sequence: TGTGCCAGCACCTACGACAGTTTAAGGGTAGCTTTCTTT.

The chain recombines TRBV6-1 with TRBJ1-2; 8 nucleotides align to TRBD1. The CDR3 is 15 amino acids. The V gene's germline CDR1 is MNHNS and CDR2 SASEGT. J was trimmed by 2 bases and V by 4 bases; bases with no gene match: 6. CDR3 in amino acids: CASSGQTGANYGYTF. The CDR3 region has the DNA TGTGCCAGCAGTGGGCAGACAGGGGCGAACTATGGCTACACCTTC.

The rearrangement joins TRBV29-1 to TRBJ1-1; the D is unclear. The CDR3 extends over 11 amino acids. Deletions cut 6 bases from V and 0 bases from J, with 5 bases between. Germline values: CDR1 SQVTM, CDR2 ANQGSEA. Written as DNA, the CDR3 is TGCAGCGTGACGGTGAACACTGAAGCTTTCTTT. Encoded protein: CSVTVNTEAFF.

CDR3 nucleotide sequence: TGTGCCAGCAGCCCCATGGGCAGCTATGGCTACACCTTC. It codes for CASSPMGSYGYTF. The V call is TRBV7-2, the J call TRBJ1-2; unclear D gene. Per the germline V gene, CDR1 is SGHTA and CDR2 is FQGNSA. The CDR3 is 13 residues long. Trimming shortened V by 5 bases and J by 4 bases, and 11 bases separated the two germline ends.

The chain uses TRBV7-9 and TRBJ2-1; D may be TRBD1 (6 bases). With 4 bases removed from V and 10 bases from J, the gap between germline ends came to 8 bases. Germline loops: CDR1 SEHNR, CDR2 FQNEAQ (reference sequence). The CDR3 contains 11 residues. In DNA, the CDR3 is TGTGCCAGCAGCTCGAGGGGGGAGCAGTTCTTC. It specifies CASSSRGEQFF.

The chain is built from TRBV6-1 and TRBJ1-6, with no clear D. Germline V gives CDR1 MNHNS, CDR2 SASEGT. This CDR3 is 15 amino acids long. V was shortened by 6 bases and J by 9 bases, with 18 bases between the two germline ends. DNA for the CDR3: TGTGCCAGCAGGAAGACGGGAGGTCCCTCTTCACCCCTCCACTTT. Translation gives CASRKTGGPSSPLHF.

In this sample, this clone turned up once. The J gene is TRBJ2-2, the V gene TRBV11-2; D is possibly TRBD1 (6 bases). Trimming took off 1 base at V and 0 bases at J, with 6 bases between the two ends. Per germline, CDR1 SGHAT and CDR2 FQNNGV. This CDR3 contains 15 residues. The CDR3 region is CASSLGQANTGELFF. The CDR3 DNA follows: TGTGCCAGCAGCTTAGGACAGGCGAACACCGGGGAGCTGTTTTTT.

The V gene is TRBV7-8, the J gene TRBJ2-7; TRBD2 matches at 7 bases. This CDR3 contains 15 residues. V lost 6 bases, J lost 9 bases, and 17 bases stayed unmatched. Germline V CDR1 and CDR2: SGHVS, FQNEAQ. The CDR3, as DNA: TGTGCCAGCAGTCGGGACTACTTATACCCCTCCGGGCAGTACTTC. This gives the protein CASSRDYLYPSGQYF.

This clone was seen more than once but under ten times. The rearrangement links TRBV15 to TRBJ1-2; perhaps TRBD1 as D (6 bases). This CDR3 has 16 amino acids. Germline assignment: CDR1 LNHNV and CDR2 YYDKDF (reference sequence). Trimming shortened V by 0 bases and J by 4 bases, and 15 bases separated the two germline ends. The CDR3 nucleotides read TGTGCCACCAGCAGAGATTTTTTCCAGGGGTCCTATGGCTACACCTTC. Translation: CATSRDFFQGSYGYTF.

The rearrangement uses TRBV4-1 and TRBJ2-3, with 13 bases that match TRBD2. Trimming took 4 bases from V and 3 from J; bases not matched to a gene: 4. This CDR3 comprises 16 residues. Germline CDR1 and CDR2: MGHRA and YSYEKL. CDR3 loop: CASSLQLAGGTDTQYF. CDR3 in DNA: TGCGCCAGCAGCCTACAACTAGCGGGAGGGACAGATACGCAGTATTTT.